This entry features one T cell receptor (beta chain) sequence. This sample stems from a study of blood T cell repertoires in COVID-19. At the level of the study: Specimens from acute and convalescent COVID-19 originated in the United States, Italy and Spain.

V was cut by 8 bases and J by 1 base, with 14 bases left in between. The germline gives CDR1 LNHNV, CDR2 YYDKDF (reference sequence). The CDR3 contains 14 residues. This table comes from immunoSEQ multiplex PCR, and its TCRdb copy is limited to in-frame clones, with some not included. The table lists 200,000 or so clones, about four fifths of them singletons. The chain recombines TRBV15 with TRBJ1-2; D unclear. The TCR comes from a man aged 35-49 years who had recovered from COVID-19. Sequenced: PBMCs or T cells enriched from blood (not recorded which). The CDR3 protein is CATQSGPLNYGYTF. DNA for the CDR3: TGTGCCACCCAAAGCGGTCCCCTTAACTATGGCTACACCTTC.